This record looks at one T cell receptor (beta chain) sequence and its context. Germline loops: CDR1 LNHNV, CDR2 YYDKDF (reference sequence). This CDR3 region has 16 residues. Losses at the gene ends were 0 bases for V and 9 bases for J; bases not matched to a gene: 10. The data were taken from a study of blood T cell repertoires in COVID-19. Study as a whole: Samples taken during acute and convalescent COVID-19 were collected in the United States, Italy and Spain. PBMCs, B-cell-depleted T cells, or T cells were the source of the cDNA or gDNA that made up the material.

Original processing notes: Cell counts per sample came from amplifying reference gene primers. Assay used: immunoSEQ multiplex PCR; TCRdb lists only in-frame clones, some missing. V and J calls and clone size are as listed in that table; D and trimming were resolved from the DNA. The sample lists a few hundred thousand clones; about 80% were seen once. Sequences were obtained from peripheral blood. The chain couples TRBV15 to TRBJ2-1; TRBD2 matches at 8 bases. The TCR sequence derives from a man older than 75 with acute or convalescent COVID-19. The DNA for the CDR3 is TGTGCCACCAGCAGAGATCCCAGCGGGGGTAGTGGTGAGCAGTTCTTC. Translated, it gives CATSRDPSGGSGEQFF.